The clone carrying this T cell receptor beta chain was recorded only once. Repertoires were generated with immunoSEQ multiplex PCR, while TCRdb's copy carries only in-frame clones and drops some. The sample holds some 83,000 clones; 94% are singletons and the top ten take approximately 2.1%. The data were taken from a study of cytomegalovirus exposure and HLA in healthy donors. The CDR3 is made up of 14 amino acids. From germline, CDR1 is LGHNA and CDR2 YNFKEQ. The J segment lost 7 bases and the V segment lost 2 bases, leaving 6 bases of the junction unmatched. The chain uses TRBV4-2 and TRBJ2-7; 9 nucleotides agree with TRBD2. The TCR was taken from a woman between 18 and 30 years old in good health and CMV-seronegative. Material for sequencing was PBMCs. The CDR3 DNA is TGTGCCAGCAGCCAACAGCGGGGGGTGGGGGAGCAGTACTTC. Amino acids: CASSQQRGVGEQYF.